A single sample is the source of the 24 T cell receptor beta chains below, sequenced in a study of blood T cells in healthy people across ages. A second PCR of 7 to 11 cycles used a sample-barcoded 5' primer and a J-beta primer mix. MiXCR was run by TCRdb on the 5' RACE reads, yielding one entry per CDR3 protein. This sample has some 1.6 million distinct CDR3 sequences, with around 36% found just once. The sample consisted of blood. The receptors were sampled from a woman aged 25 to 39 in good health.

As for this clonotype: The germline gene is not matched at one end of the junction; a read error may be the cause. The chain links TRBV5-1 to TRBJ2-7; 11 nucleotides agree with TRBD2. Per germline, CDR1 SGHRS and CDR2 YFSETQ. This CDR3 has 14 amino acids. CDR3 residues: CVSSPGTSGYEQYF. The CDR3 region has the DNA TGCGTCAGCAGCCCCGGGACTAGCGGCTACGAGCAGTACTTC.

The V gene is TRBV20-1, the J gene TRBJ2-1; 10 nucleotides match TRBD2. Per the germline V gene, CDR1 is DFQATT and CDR2 is SNEGSKA (reference sequence). V lost 2 bases, J lost 9 bases, and 7 bases stayed unmatched. The CDR3 totals 14 residues. The CDR3 loop reads CSARLAGVKSEQFF. The CDR3 DNA is TGCAGTGCTAGACTAGCGGGAGTCAAGAGTGAGCAGTTCTTC.

The genes are TRBV9 and TRBJ1-2, with D possibly TRBD1 on 5 matching bases. V was trimmed by 0 bases and J by 4 bases, leaving 10 bases between them. This CDR3 spans 14 amino acids. The V gene's germline CDR1 is SGDLS and CDR2 YYNGEE. Written as DNA, the CDR3 is TGTGCCAGCAGCGTAGGAGGGGAATCCTATGGCTACACCTTC. This codes for CASSVGGESYGYTF.

The sample holds a few counts of this clonotype. The chain recombines TRBV10-3 with TRBJ1-1; 10 bases match TRBD1. V lost 4 bases to trimming and J lost 3 bases; unmatched junction nucleotides: 5. This CDR3 is built from 15 residues. Per germline, CDR1 ENHRY and CDR2 SYGVKD. CDR3 DNA sequence: TGTGCCATCAGTGGGGACAGGGGAGGGGACACTGAAGCTTTCTTT. Amino acids: CAISGDRGGDTEAFF.

V usage is TRBV12-3 or TRBV12-4 and J usage is TRBJ1-2; the match to TRBD1 covers 8 bases. This CDR3 is 15 amino acids long. V lost 7 bases, J lost 4 bases, and 11 bases stayed unmatched. For the CDR3, the DNA is TGTGCCAGCATCCTAACTCAGGGGGCTGGCTATGGCTACACCTTC. Amino acid sequence: CASILTQGAGYGYTF.

The V call is TRBV5-4, the J call TRBJ2-5; TRBD2 matches 9 bases. The CDR3 runs to 15 residues. With V trimmed by 4 bases and J by 5 bases, 9 bases remained unmatched. The V gene's germline CDR1 is SGHNT and CDR2 YYREEE (reference sequence). CDR3 nucleotide sequence: TGTGCCAGCAGCCTCGGACAGCGGGGGGAGGAGACCCAGTACTTC. Encoded protein: CASSLGQRGEETQYF.

This clonotype has only one observation. This may be a read error, as it is one base from a much larger clone. V is TRBV20-1 and J is TRBJ2-3; unclear D gene. The germline V and J ends were trimmed by 0 bases and 4 bases, with 11 bases remaining between them. Looked up from germline, CDR1 is DFQATT and CDR2 is SNEGSKA (reference sequence). This CDR3 region has 14 residues. CDR3 sequence reads: CSARDEALADTQYF. CDR3 DNA sequence: TGCAGTGCTAGAGATGAGGCACTGGCAGATACGCAGTATTTT.

In regard to this clonotype: No conserved phenylalanine or tryptophan is present at the end of the CDR3, so a read error is the likely explanation. The rearrangement uses TRBV29-1 and TRBJ2-3; TRBD2 agrees at 12 bases. The germline V gene has CDR1 SQVTM and CDR2 ANQGSEA. This CDR3 has 15 residues. CDR3 coding DNA: TGCAGTGTGACCCCCGGGACTAGCGGGACAGATACGCAGTATTTG. Protein sequence: CSVTPGTSGTDTQYL.

The V call is TRBV10-3, the J call TRBJ2-5, with D unclear. In germline, CDR1 is ENHRY, CDR2 SYGVKD. V was shortened by 6 bases and J by 2 bases, with 13 bases between the two germline ends. The CDR3 covers 14 residues. The CDR3 DNA is TGTGCCATCAGGGGCAGTACAGCACAAGAGACCCAGTACTTC. Translation: CAIRGSTAQETQYF.

The chain combines TRBV20-1 with TRBJ1-4; TRBD1 aligns across 9 bases. Trimming took 7 bases from V and 6 from J; bases not matched to a gene: 6. The CDR3 is 13 amino acids. Looked up from germline, CDR1 is DFQATT and CDR2 is SNEGSKA (reference sequence). The CDR3 DNA reads as TGCAGTGGGAAGACAGGGGGGCATGAAAAACTGTTTTTT. It codes for CSGKTGGHEKLFF.

Note on this clonotype: This may come from a read error, since a much larger clone is one base off. J is TRBJ1-1 and V is TRBV5-1; no clear D gene. CDR3 size: 15 residues. Germline CDR1 SGHRS, CDR2 YFSETQ. CDR3 amino acids: CASSLAAGGNTGAFF. The CDR3, as DNA: TGCGCCAGCAGCTTGGCCGCGGGAGGGAACACTGGAGCTTTCTTT.

The chain joins TRBV12-3 or TRBV12-4 to TRBJ1-6, with D possibly matching TRBD1 (5 bases). The V end was cut by 4 bases, the J end by 7 bases, with 8 bases between. The CDR3 runs to 13 residues. This chain's CDR3 is CASSSTDNSPLHF. DNA for the CDR3: TGTGCCAGCAGTTCGACAGACAATTCACCCCTCCACTTT.

This clonotype has only one observation. The rearrangement links TRBV5-4 to TRBJ2-5; no clear D gene. V was pared by 3 bases and J by 2 bases, with 11 bases between. The CDR3 extends over 14 amino acids. Germline CDR1 reads SGHNT; CDR2 reads YYREEE (reference sequence). CDR3 DNA: TGTGCCAGCAGCTCGGGCTGGGAACAAGAGACCCAGTACTTC. This gives the protein CASSSGWEQETQYF.

This clonotype was observed a few times. The rearrangement links TRBV5-6 to TRBJ2-5; weak D call: TRBD2 (5 bases). Germline V gene sequence: CDR1 SGHDT, CDR2 YYEEEE. This CDR3 region has 17 residues. V lost 2 bases, J lost 2 bases, and 19 bases lay in between. CDR3 amino acids: CASSFEGRGGEQETQYF. CDR3 nucleotides: TGTGCCAGCAGCTTTGAAGGGAGAGGTGGGGAACAAGAGACCCAGTACTTC.

The V gene is TRBV5-6, the J gene TRBJ2-7; D possibly corresponds to TRBD2 (5 bases). This CDR3 comprises 16 residues. V was pared by 4 bases and J by 0 bases, with 17 bases between. Per germline, CDR1 SGHDT and CDR2 YYEEEE. Written as DNA, the CDR3 is TGTGCCAGCAGCGGTGGGGAGTATGGTTTCTCCTACGAGCAGTACTTC. Translating it yields CASSGGEYGFSYEQYF.

Comments on this clonotype: The junction shows a germline mismatch at one end, possibly a read error. The chain carries TRBV11-2 and TRBJ2-3; TRBD2 agrees at 7 bases. The CDR3 totals 13 residues. Germline CDR1 and CDR2: SGHAT and FQNNGV. Here the CDR3 DNA reads TGTGCCGGCAGCCCCGGACTAGCAGATACGCAGTATTTT. It yields the protein CAGSPGLADTQYF.

This clonotype was observed a handful of times. V gene TRBV3-1 combines with J gene TRBJ1-2, with D perhaps matching TRBD1 (6 bases). Germline CDR1 LGHDT, CDR2 YNNKEL (reference sequence). Deletions cut 0 bases from V and 6 bases from J, with 11 bases between. This CDR3 contains 14 residues. CDR3 DNA sequence: TGTGCCAGCAGCCAAGAAGGAACAGGGAATGGCTACACCTTC. This sequence encodes CASSQEGTGNGYTF.

J is TRBJ2-6 and V is TRBV4-1; D possibly uses TRBD1 or TRBD2 (5 bases each). Looked up from germline, CDR1 is MGHRA and CDR2 is YSYEKL. With 0 bases removed from V and 2 bases from J, the gap between germline ends came to 11 bases. This CDR3 has 17 residues. This CDR3 reads CASSQDSLGAGANVLTF. The CDR3 DNA sequence: TGCGCCAGCAGCCAAGATAGTTTGGGGGCTGGGGCCAACGTCCTGACTTTC.

V gene TRBV20-1 combines with J gene TRBJ2-7; D is perhaps TRBD1 (6 bases). The CDR3 sequence is 14 residues long. Trimming took 0 bases from V and 7 from J, leaving 16 bases between them. Germline V gene sequence: CDR1 DFQATT, CDR2 SNEGSKA (reference sequence). The CDR3 DNA follows: TGCAGTGCTAGAGATGTTTTTAGGGACAATGAGCAGTACTTC. As protein: CSARDVFRDNEQYF.

Turning to this clonotype: A read error may account for a junction end that differs from germline. This chain uses TRBV7-3 with TRBJ2-5, with a possible D match to TRBD2 (6 bases). Germline lookup yields CDR1 SGHTA and CDR2 FQGTGA. CDR3 length: 12 amino acids. CDR3 sequence reads: CASSLSGETLYF. The CDR3 region has the DNA TGTGCCAGCAGCTTATCGGGGGAGACCCTGTACTTC. Based on the CDR3 plus reference TRBV7-3 and TRBJ2-5, the full variable domain is GAGVSQTPSNKVTEKGKYVELRCDPISGHTALYWYRQSLGQGPEFLIYFQGTGAADDSGLPNDRFFAVRPEGSVSTLKIQRTERGDSAVYLCASSLSGETLYFGPGTRLLVL.

The chain couples TRBV5-6 to TRBJ2-3, with 7 bases lining up with TRBD1. J gave up 8 bases and V 3 bases, and 9 bases lay outside the gene matches. CDR1 is SGHDT, CDR2 YYEEEE, per germline. There are 14 residues in the CDR3. This CDR3 is CASSYGQDRGTQYF. The DNA of the CDR3 is TGTGCCAGCAGCTATGGACAGGACCGGGGTACGCAGTATTTT.

The chain employs TRBV18 and TRBJ1-1; tentatively, D is TRBD1 (6 bases). The CDR3 has 12 residues. Trimming took 6 bases from V and 7 from J, leaving 12 bases between them. CDR1 and CDR2 (germline): KGHSH, LQKENI. The CDR3 loop reads CASSPRQVEAFF. CDR3 DNA: TGTGCCAGCTCTCCTAGACAGGTTGAAGCTTTCTTT.

The rearrangement joins TRBV20-1 to TRBJ2-3; D uncertain. V gave up 3 bases and J gave up 10 bases, with 23 bases separating them. There are 15 residues in the CDR3. In germline, CDR1 is DFQATT, CDR2 SNEGSKA (reference sequence). The CDR3 coding sequence is TGCAGTGCTAGGATTCCGTCCCCACGGTTCGAGGCGCAGTATTTT. Protein product: CSARIPSPRFEAQYF.

The V call is TRBV30, the J call TRBJ2-7; TRBD1 is a possible D gene (6 bases). This CDR3 is 16 amino acids long. Trimming pared 2 bases from V and 2 bases from J, leaving 19 bases between. CDR1 is GTSNPN, CDR2 SVGIG, per germline (reference sequence). CDR3 residues: CAWSPDGGHHTYEQYF. The CDR3 DNA reads as TGTGCCTGGAGTCCGGATGGGGGCCACCATACCTACGAGCAGTACTTC. The whole variable domain, remainder taken from reference TRBV30 and TRBJ2-7, is SQTIHQWPATLVQPVGSPLSLECTVEGTSNPNLYWYRQAAGRGLQLLFYSVGIGQISSEVPQNLSASRPQDRQFILSSKKLLLSDSGFYLCAWSPDGGHHTYEQYFGPGTRLTVT.